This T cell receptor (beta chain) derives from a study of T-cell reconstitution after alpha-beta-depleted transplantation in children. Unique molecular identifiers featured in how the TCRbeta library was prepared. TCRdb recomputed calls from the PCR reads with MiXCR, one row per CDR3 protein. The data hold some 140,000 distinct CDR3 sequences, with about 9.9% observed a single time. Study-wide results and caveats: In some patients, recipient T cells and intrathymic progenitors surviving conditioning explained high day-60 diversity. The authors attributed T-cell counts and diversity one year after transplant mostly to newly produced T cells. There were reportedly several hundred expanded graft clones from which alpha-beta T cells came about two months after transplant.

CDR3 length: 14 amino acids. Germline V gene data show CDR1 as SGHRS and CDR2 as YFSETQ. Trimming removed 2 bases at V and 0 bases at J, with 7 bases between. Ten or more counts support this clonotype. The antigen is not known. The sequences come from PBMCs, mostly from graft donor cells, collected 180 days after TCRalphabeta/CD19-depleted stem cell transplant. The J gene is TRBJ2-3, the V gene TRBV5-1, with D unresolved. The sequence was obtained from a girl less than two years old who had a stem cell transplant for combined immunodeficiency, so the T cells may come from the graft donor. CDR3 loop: CASSLWSSTDTQYF. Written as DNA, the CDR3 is TGCGCCAGCAGCTTATGGAGCAGCACAGATACGCAGTATTTT.